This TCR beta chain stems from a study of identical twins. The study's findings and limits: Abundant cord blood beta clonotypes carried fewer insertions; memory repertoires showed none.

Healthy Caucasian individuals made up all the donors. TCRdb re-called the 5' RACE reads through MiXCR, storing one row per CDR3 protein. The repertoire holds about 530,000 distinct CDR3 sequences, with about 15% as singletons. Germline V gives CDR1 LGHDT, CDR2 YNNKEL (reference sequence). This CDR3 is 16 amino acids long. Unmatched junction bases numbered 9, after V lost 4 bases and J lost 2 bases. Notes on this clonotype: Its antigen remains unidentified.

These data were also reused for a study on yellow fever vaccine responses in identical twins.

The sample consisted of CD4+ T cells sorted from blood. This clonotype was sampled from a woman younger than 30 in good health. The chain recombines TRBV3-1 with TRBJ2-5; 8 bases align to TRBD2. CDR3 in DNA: TGTGCCAGCAGCCTAGGCCCAGCGGGGGCTCAAGAGACCCAGTACTTC. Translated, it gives CASSLGPAGAQETQYF.